The 22 T cell receptor beta chains in this list originate from one sample, sequenced in a study of CD4 T cells in relation to SARS-CoV-2 and coronaviruses. Profiled with immunoSEQ multiplex PCR; TCRdb holds only in-frame clones, not every one. Among approximately 20,000 clones listed, about 80% were seen once. Their antigens remain unidentified. Unexposed donor CD4+ T cells date from about 2011-2018, before the COVID-19 pandemic. The cells were cultured for about 10 days before CD4+ T cells were isolated. The sample comprised CD4+ T cells from PBMCs, cultured in vitro. The receptors were gathered from a human donor in good health.

The chain couples TRBV3-1 (or the pseudogene TRBV3-2) to TRBJ1-2; D ambiguous. The CDR3 consists of 11 residues. Trimming cost V 0 bases and J 8 bases, with 4 bases left between them. In germline, CDR1 is LGHDT, CDR2 YNNKEL (reference sequence). DNA for the CDR3: TGTGCCAGCAGCCAAGAAGGAGGCTACACCTTC. Translating gives CASSQEGGYTF.

Written as DNA, the CDR3 is TGCGCCAGCAGCCTGGGCCCAGGCGGAGAACAGCCCCAGCATTTT. This encodes CASSLGPGGEQPQHF. The chain is built from TRBV4-3 and TRBJ1-5; D uncertain. The CDR3 covers 15 residues. V was cut by 4 bases and J by 7 bases, with 17 bases left in between. Germline V CDR1 and CDR2: LGHNA, YSLEER.

V is TRBV19 and J is TRBJ2-2, with TRBD2 matching 9 bases. Germline loops: CDR1 LNHDA, CDR2 SQIVND (reference sequence). The CDR3 has 15 amino acids. V shed 5 bases, J shed 8 bases, and the junction held 9 bases outside the gene matches. CDR3 bases: TGTGCCAGTAGTCCCCCGGCTAGCGGGAATGGGGAGCTGTTTTTT. Amino acid sequence: CASSPPASGNGELFF.

This clone was detected once. The chain combines TRBV7-2 with TRBJ1-5; no reliable D call. Trimming pared 0 bases from V and 2 bases from J, leaving 8 bases between. This CDR3 is built from 15 residues. The germline gives CDR1 SGHTA, CDR2 FQGNSA. The DNA for the CDR3 is TGTGCCAGCAGCTTAGCCTCCGGGGGCAATCAGCCCCAGCATTTT. This encodes CASSLASGGNQPQHF. Filled out from reference TRBV7-2 and TRBJ1-5, the complete variable domain reads GAGVSQSPSNKVTEKGKDVELRCDPISGHTALYWYRQSLGQGLEFLIYFQGNSAPDKSGLPSDRFSAERTGGSVSTLTIQRTQQEDSAVYLCASSLASGGNQPQHFGDGTRLSIL.

This chain joins TRBV19 and TRBJ2-2; 11 bases are a match to TRBD2. CDR3 size: 16 residues. Losses at the gene ends were 6 bases for V and 6 bases for J; bases not matched to a gene: 9. Germline values: CDR1 LNHDA, CDR2 SQIVND (reference sequence). The CDR3 here is CASRNPGLAAPGELFF. The DNA for the CDR3 is TGTGCCAGTAGGAACCCGGGACTAGCGGCCCCCGGGGAGCTGTTTTTT.

A word on this clone: The germline gene is not matched at one end of the junction; a read error may be the cause. The rearrangement joins TRBV25-1 to TRBJ2-7; perhaps TRBD2 as D (5 bases). The CDR3 is 18 residues long. The germline gives CDR1 MGHDK, CDR2 SYGVNS. For the CDR3, the DNA is TGTGCCAACAGTGACGAGATGAAAGGGAGCGGACCATCCTACGAGCAGTACTTC. Protein: CANSDEMKGSGPSYEQYF.

V is TRBV5-6 and J is TRBJ1-1; 8 bases are shared with TRBD1. Germline V gene sequence: CDR1 SGHDT, CDR2 YYEEEE. Trimming cost V 0 bases and J 4 bases; bases outside gene matches: 8. This CDR3 has 16 amino acids. The DNA for the CDR3 is TGTGCCAGCAGCTTGGTATTCAGGGGGCAAGGCACTGAAGCTTTCTTT. It translates to CASSLVFRGQGTEAFF.

The chain employs TRBV27 and TRBJ2-1; maybe TRBD1 (5 bases). V shed 5 bases and J shed 2 bases, with 16 bases lying between them. CDR3 length: 16 amino acids. CDR1 is MNHEY and CDR2 is SMNVEV in the germline V gene (reference sequence). CDR3 sequence (DNA): TGTGCCAGCAGTACAGACAGCCCAGGCCCCTACAATGAGCAGTTCTTC. It yields the protein CASSTDSPGPYNEQFF.

This clone was seen just once. This chain links TRBV30 with TRBJ2-1, with TRBD2 identical over 10 bases. The CDR3 extends over 11 amino acids. With 4 bases clipped from V and 10 bases from J, the junction kept 1 base outside the gene matches. The germline V gene has CDR1 GTSNPN and CDR2 SVGIG (reference sequence). CDR3 residues: CAWKLAGEQFF. CDR3 coding DNA: TGTGCCTGGAAACTAGCGGGAGAGCAGTTCTTC.

This sequence joins TRBV19 and TRBJ2-3, with 10 bases lining up with TRBD2. CDR3 length equals 14 residues. The V segment lost 8 bases and the J segment 3 bases; nucleotides outside the gene matches: 5. The germline CDR1 and CDR2 sequences are LNHDA and SQIVND (reference sequence). CDR3 residues: CASSSGGATDTQYF. The CDR3 nucleotides are TGTGCCAGTTCAAGCGGGGGGGCAACAGATACGCAGTATTTT.

The chain joins TRBV11-3 to TRBJ1-1, with unresolved D. Trimming shortened V by 4 bases and J by 4 bases, and 10 bases separated the two germline ends. The CDR3 runs 13 residues. CDR1 and CDR2 from the germline V gene are SGHNT and YENEEA. CDR3 sequence reads: CASSYHSGTEAFF. DNA of the CDR3: TGTGCCAGCAGCTATCACAGCGGCACTGAAGCTTTCTTT.

The rearrangement links TRBV30 to TRBJ2-7; 9 bases match TRBD2. The CDR3 is made up of 11 amino acids. Germline CDR1 is GTSNPN and CDR2 is SVGIG (reference sequence). V was pared by 2 bases and J by 10 bases, with 3 bases of the junction left unmatched. The CDR3 DNA follows: TGTGCCTGGAGTACAGCGGGAGGCCAGTACTTC. Amino acids: CAWSTAGGQYF. Supplemented by reference TRBV30 and TRBJ2-7, the full variable domain reads SQTIHQWPATLVQPVGSPLSLECTVEGTSNPNLYWYRQAAGRGLQLLFYSVGIGQISSEVPQNLSASRPQDRQFILSSKKLLLSDSGFYLCAWSTAGGQYFGPGTRLTVT.

The V gene is TRBV19, the J gene TRBJ2-1; 11 bases agree with TRBD2. The J segment lost 4 bases and the V segment lost 4 bases, leaving 6 bases of the junction unmatched. CDR1 LNHDA and CDR2 SQIVND come from the germline V gene (reference sequence). The CDR3 spans 16 residues. This chain's CDR3 is CASSTEGLAAYNEQFF. CDR3 DNA sequence: TGTGCCAGTAGTACCGAGGGACTAGCGGCTTACAATGAGCAGTTCTTC. The full variable domain, completed using reference TRBV19 and TRBJ2-1, is DGGITQSPKYLFRKEGQNVTLSCEQNLNHDAMYWYRQDPGQGLRLIYYSQIVNDFQKGDIAEGYSVSREKKESFPLTVTSAQKNPTAFYLCASSTEGLAAYNEQFFGPGTRLTVL.

The table lists this clone with a count of one. The gene calls are TRBV7-2 and TRBJ1-4; 7 positions match TRBD1. V trimming: 3 bases; J trimming: 5 bases; junction bases outside the gene matches: 9. Per the germline V gene, CDR1 is SGHTA and CDR2 is FQGNSA. The CDR3 extends over 16 amino acids. The CDR3 coding sequence is TGTGCCAGCAGCTTTAAGAAAGGGGGCGGGAATGAAAAACTGTTTTTT. As protein: CASSFKKGGGNEKLFF.

This chain links TRBV12-5 with TRBJ2-2; possible D gene TRBD1, 7 bases. The CDR3 runs to 18 residues. Germline V gene lookup returns CDR1 LGHNT and CDR2 FRNRAP. The V end was cut by 2 bases, the J end by 5 bases, with 21 bases between. The CDR3 spells CASGLRLRDSVLTGELFF. Here the CDR3 DNA reads TGTGCTAGTGGTTTGCGCCTGCGGGACAGCGTACTGACCGGGGAGCTGTTTTTT.

This chain joins TRBV11-2 and TRBJ1-1, with 8 bases aligning to TRBD1. J was trimmed by 4 bases and V by 5 bases; bases with no gene match: 6. Germline V CDR1 and CDR2: SGHAT, FQNNGV. CDR3 length: 14 residues. The CDR3 region has the DNA TGTGCCAGCAGCCCCGTTACAGGGGGCACTGAAGCTTTCTTT. Its translation: CASSPVTGGTEAFF. Complete variable domain (other parts from reference TRBV11-2 and TRBJ1-1): EAGVAQSPRYKIIEKRQSVAFWCNPISGHATLYWYQQILGQGPKLLIQFQNNGVVDDSQLPKDRFSAERLKGVDSTLKIQPAKLEDSAVYLCASSPVTGGTEAFFGQGTRLTVV.

This clone was seen a handful of times. In DNA form, the CDR3 reads TGTGCCAGCAGCTTAGCGCCCCTCGGGGGGAGGGACGAGCAGTACTTC. Its translation is CASSLAPLGGRDEQYF. This sequence joins TRBV7-9 and TRBJ2-7; 7 bases agree with TRBD2. Unmatched junction bases numbered 10, after V lost 0 bases and J lost 5 bases. From germline, CDR1 is SEHNR and CDR2 FQNEAQ (reference sequence). The CDR3 length is 16 residues.

The CDR3 coding sequence is TGCGCCAGCAGTCAATCGGACAGGGAAGAGACCCAGTACTTC. Translated, it gives CASSQSDREETQYF. The rearrangement links TRBV23-1 to TRBJ2-5; TRBD1 matches at 8 bases. TRBV23-1 is an open reading frame, and its role is uncertain. The junction had 0 bases not matched to a gene; V was cut back by 0 bases and J by 3 bases. The CDR3 loop spans 14 amino acids.

The CDR3 loop reads CASSQARPGKLFF. The CDR3 nucleotides are TGTGCCAGCAGCCAAGCGCGTCCAGGAAAACTGTTTTTT. The chain couples TRBV3-1 (or the pseudogene TRBV3-2) to TRBJ1-4; no clear D. Germline V gene lookup returns CDR1 LGHDT and CDR2 YNNKEL (reference sequence). V was clipped by 1 base and J by 10 bases, with 10 bases between them. The CDR3 has 13 amino acids.

This clone showed up just once. At the DNA level, this CDR3 is encoded by other sequences in the same sample as well. V is TRBV6-5 and J is TRBJ1-5, with 8 nucleotides matching TRBD1. Per the germline V gene, CDR1 is MNHEY and CDR2 is SVGAGI. Trimming took 0 bases from V and 2 from J; bases not matched to a gene: 3. This CDR3 is built from 16 residues. CDR3 loop: CASSYSGTGGNQPQHF. Here the CDR3 DNA reads TGTGCCAGCAGTTACTCGGGGACAGGCGGCAATCAGCCCCAGCATTTT.

The chain carries TRBV28 and TRBJ1-2; tentative D call: TRBD1 (5 bases). The V end lost 3 bases, the J end lost 0 bases, and 11 bases lay between the germline ends. Germline V gene sequence: CDR1 MDHEN, CDR2 SYDVKM. This CDR3 comprises 15 residues. The CDR3 DNA follows: TGTGCCAGCAGTTTGTGGGGGGGAACTAACTATGGCTACACCTTC. Its protein is CASSLWGGTNYGYTF.

On this clone: At one of its ends the junction is not consistent with the germline gene, which may arise from a read error. The genes are TRBV7-7 and TRBJ2-3; D is ambiguous. This CDR3 spans 15 amino acids. Germline V gives CDR1 SSHAT, CDR2 FNYEAQ (reference sequence). The CDR3 nucleotides are TGTGCTAGCAGCTTAGCCCGGTCCGAAACAGATACGCAGTATTTT. Amino acids: CASSLARSETDTQYF.